This passage covers 2 T cell receptor beta chains from one sample sequenced in a study of Tregs in tolerant kidney transplant recipients. The table came from immunoSEQ multiplex PCR; TCRdb's copy has only in-frame clones and leaves some out. The sample gives about 240,000 clones, around 82% of which show up once; under 0.65% is in the top ten. Sequencing was carried out using CD4+ T cells from blood. Receptors originate from a human donor in good health.

This clone was seen only once. The CDR3 loop is CASSATGGASGANVLTF. CDR3 nucleotide sequence: TGTGCCAGCAGCGCGACAGGGGGCGCTTCTGGGGCCAACGTCCTGACTTTC. The chain combines TRBV7-3 with TRBJ2-6; 10 bases agree with TRBD1. Looked up from germline, CDR1 is SGHTA and CDR2 is FQGTGA. The CDR3 is 17 residues long. The junction had 5 bases not matched to a gene; V was cut back by 5 bases and J by 1 base. Full variable domain (remainder filled in from reference TRBV7-3 and TRBJ2-6): GAGVSQTPSNKVTEKGKYVELRCDPISGHTALYWYRQSLGQGPEFLIYFQGTGAADDSGLPNDRFFAVRPEGSVSTLKIQRTERGDSAVYLCASSATGGASGANVLTFGAGSRLTVL.

This rearrangement joins TRBV2 to TRBJ2-7; D may be TRBD2 (5 bases). Germline assignment: CDR1 SNHLY and CDR2 FYNNEI. The CDR3 runs to 17 residues. V gave up 5 bases and J gave up 3 bases, with 23 bases separating them. CDR3 protein: CASSLFFRADLYYEQYF. The CDR3 DNA reads TGTGCCAGCAGTTTATTTTTTAGGGCGGACTTATACTACGAGCAGTACTTC.